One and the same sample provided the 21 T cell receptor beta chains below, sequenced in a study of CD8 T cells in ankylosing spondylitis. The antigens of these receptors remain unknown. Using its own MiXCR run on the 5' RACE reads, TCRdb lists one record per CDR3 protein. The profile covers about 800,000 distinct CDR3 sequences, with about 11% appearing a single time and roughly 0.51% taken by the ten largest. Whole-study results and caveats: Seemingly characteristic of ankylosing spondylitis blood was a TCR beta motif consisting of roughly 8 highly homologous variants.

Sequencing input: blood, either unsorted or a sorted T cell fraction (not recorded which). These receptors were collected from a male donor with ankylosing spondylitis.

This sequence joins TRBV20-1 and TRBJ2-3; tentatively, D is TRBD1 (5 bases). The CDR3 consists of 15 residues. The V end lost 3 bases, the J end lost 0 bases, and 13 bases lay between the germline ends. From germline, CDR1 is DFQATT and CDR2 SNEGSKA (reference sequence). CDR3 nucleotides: TGCAGTGCTAGTGGCGACAGCTCTAGCACAGATACGCAGTATTTT. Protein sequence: CSASGDSSSTDTQYF.

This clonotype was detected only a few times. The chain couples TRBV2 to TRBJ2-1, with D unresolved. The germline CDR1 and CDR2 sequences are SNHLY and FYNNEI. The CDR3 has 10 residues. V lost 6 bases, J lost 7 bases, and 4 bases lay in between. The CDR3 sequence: CASRVNEQFF. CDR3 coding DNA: TGTGCCAGCAGGGTGAATGAGCAGTTCTTC.

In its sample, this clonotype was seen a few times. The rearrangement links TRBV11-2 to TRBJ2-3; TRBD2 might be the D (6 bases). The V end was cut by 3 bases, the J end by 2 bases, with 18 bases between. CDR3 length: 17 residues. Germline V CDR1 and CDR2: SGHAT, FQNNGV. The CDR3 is CASSFYRADYPTDTQYF. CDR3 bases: TGTGCCAGCAGCTTCTATCGGGCGGACTACCCCACAGATACGCAGTATTTT.

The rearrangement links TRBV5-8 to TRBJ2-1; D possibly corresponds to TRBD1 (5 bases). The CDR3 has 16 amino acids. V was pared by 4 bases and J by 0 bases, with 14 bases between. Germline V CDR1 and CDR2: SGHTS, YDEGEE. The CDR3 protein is CASSPGRQSSYNEQFF. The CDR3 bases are TGTGCCAGCAGCCCTGGGCGACAGAGCTCCTACAATGAGCAGTTCTTC.

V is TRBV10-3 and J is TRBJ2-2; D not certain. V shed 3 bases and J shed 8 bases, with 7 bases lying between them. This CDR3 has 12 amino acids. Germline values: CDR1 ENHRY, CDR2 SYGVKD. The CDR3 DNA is TGTGCCATCAGTGATGGTCTTGGGGAGCTGTTTTTT. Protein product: CAISDGLGELFF.

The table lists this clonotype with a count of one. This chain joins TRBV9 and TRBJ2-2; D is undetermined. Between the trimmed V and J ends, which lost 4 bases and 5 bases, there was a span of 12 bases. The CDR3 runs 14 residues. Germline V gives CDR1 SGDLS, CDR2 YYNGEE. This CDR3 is CASSLAVTTGELFF. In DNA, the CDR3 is TGTGCCAGCAGCTTAGCTGTCACAACCGGGGAGCTGTTTTTT.

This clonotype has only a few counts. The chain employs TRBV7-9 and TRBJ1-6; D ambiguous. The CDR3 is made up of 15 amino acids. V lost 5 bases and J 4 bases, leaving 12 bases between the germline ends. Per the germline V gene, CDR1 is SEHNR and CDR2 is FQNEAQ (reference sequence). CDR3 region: CASSPQRIYNSPLHF. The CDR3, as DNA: TGTGCCAGCAGCCCCCAACGGATTTATAATTCACCCCTCCACTTT.

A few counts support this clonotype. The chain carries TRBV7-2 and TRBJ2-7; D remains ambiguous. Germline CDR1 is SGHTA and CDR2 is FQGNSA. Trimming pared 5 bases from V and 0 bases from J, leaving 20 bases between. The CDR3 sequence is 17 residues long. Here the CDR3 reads CASSPRPVTRASYEQYF. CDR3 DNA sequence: TGTGCCAGCAGCCCCCGCCCCGTTACCAGAGCCTCCTACGAGCAGTACTTC. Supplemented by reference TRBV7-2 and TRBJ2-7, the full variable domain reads GAGVSQSPSNKVTEKGKDVELRCDPISGHTALYWYRQSLGQGLEFLIYFQGNSAPDKSGLPSDRFSAERTGGSVSTLTIQRTQQEDSAVYLCASSPRPVTRASYEQYFGPGTRLTVT.

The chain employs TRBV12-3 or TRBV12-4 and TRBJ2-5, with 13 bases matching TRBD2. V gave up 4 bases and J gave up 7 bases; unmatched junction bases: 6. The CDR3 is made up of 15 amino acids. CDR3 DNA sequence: TGTGCCAGCAGTTCGACTAGCGGGAGGAGTGGGACCCAGTACTTC. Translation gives CASSSTSGRSGTQYF.

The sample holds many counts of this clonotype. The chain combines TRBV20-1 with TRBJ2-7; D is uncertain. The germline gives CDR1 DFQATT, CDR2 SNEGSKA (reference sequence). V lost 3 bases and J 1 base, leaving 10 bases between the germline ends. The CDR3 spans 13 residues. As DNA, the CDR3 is TGCAGTGCTAGCGACGACCGATCCTACGAGCAGTACTTC. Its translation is CSASDDRSYEQYF.

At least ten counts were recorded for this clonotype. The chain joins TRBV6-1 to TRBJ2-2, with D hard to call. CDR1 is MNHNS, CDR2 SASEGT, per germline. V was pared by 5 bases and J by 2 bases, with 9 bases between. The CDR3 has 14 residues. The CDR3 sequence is CASSRGFNTGELFF. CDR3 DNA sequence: TGTGCCAGCAGTCGCGGATTCAACACCGGGGAGCTGTTTTTT.

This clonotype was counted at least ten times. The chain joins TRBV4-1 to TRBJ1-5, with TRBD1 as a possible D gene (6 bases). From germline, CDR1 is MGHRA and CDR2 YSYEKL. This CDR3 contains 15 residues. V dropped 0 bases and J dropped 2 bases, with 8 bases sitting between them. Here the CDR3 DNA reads TGCGCCAGCAGCCAAGAGGGGGGCGGCAATCAGCCCCAGCATTTT. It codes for CASSQEGGGNQPQHF.

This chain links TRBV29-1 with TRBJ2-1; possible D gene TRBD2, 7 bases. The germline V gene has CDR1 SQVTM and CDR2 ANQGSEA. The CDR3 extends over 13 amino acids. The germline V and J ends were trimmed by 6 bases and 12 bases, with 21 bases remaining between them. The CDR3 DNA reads TGCAGCGTATCCCGGGGGGCCGGATACGTGCAGTTCTTC. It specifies CSVSRGAGYVQFF.

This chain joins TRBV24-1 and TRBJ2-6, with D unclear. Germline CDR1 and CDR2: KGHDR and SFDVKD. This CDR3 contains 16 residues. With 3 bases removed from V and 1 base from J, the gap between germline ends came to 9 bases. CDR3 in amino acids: CATSDPKLSGANVLTF. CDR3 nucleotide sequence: TGTGCCACCAGTGATCCCAAGTTGTCTGGGGCCAACGTCCTGACTTTC.

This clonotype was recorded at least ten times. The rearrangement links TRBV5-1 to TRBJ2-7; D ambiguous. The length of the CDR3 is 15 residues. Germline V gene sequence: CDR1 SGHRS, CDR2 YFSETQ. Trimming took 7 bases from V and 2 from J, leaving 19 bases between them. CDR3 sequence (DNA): TGCGCCAGCGCTACTACAGTTAGTAACCCCTACGAGCAGTACTTC. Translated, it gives CASATTVSNPYEQYF.

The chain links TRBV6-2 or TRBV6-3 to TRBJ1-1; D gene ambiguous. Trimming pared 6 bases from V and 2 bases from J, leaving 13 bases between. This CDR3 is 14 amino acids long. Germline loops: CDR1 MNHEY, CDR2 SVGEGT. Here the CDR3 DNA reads TGTGCCAGCAGGACCTTCAACAGAAACACTGAAGCTTTCTTT. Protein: CASRTFNRNTEAFF.

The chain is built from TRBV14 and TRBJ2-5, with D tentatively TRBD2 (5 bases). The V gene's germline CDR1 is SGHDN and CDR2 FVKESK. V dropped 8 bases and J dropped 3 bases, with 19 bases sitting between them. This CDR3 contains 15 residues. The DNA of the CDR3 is TGTGCCAGCCCTGGAGAAGCGGCTCTAAAAGAGACCCAGTACTTC. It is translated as CASPGEAALKETQYF.

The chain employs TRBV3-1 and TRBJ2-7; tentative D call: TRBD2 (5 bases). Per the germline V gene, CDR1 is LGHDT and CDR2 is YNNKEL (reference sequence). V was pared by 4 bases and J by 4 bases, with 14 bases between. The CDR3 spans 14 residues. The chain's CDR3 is CASSRTPKPYEQYF. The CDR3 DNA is TGTGCCAGCAGCCGGACTCCTAAACCTTACGAGCAGTACTTC.

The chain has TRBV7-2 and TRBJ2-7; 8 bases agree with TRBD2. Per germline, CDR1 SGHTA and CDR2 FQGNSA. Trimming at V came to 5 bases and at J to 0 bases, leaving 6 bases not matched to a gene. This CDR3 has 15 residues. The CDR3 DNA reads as TGTGCCAGCAGCCGGACTAGCCCGAGCTCCTACGAGCAGTACTTC. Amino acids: CASSRTSPSSYEQYF.

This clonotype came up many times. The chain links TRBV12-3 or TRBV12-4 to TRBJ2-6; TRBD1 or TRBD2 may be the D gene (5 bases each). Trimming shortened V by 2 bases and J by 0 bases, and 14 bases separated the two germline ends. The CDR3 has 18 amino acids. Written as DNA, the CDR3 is TGTGCCAGCAGTTTAAGGGACGGCGCCCGCTCTGGGGCCAACGTCCTGACTTTC. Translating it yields CASSLRDGARSGANVLTF.

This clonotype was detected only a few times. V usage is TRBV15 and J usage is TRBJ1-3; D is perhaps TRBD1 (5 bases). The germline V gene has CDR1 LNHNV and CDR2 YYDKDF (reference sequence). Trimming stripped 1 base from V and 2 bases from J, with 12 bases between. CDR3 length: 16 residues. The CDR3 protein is CATSRAVTGAGNTIYF. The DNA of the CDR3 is TGTGCCACCAGCAGAGCAGTCACAGGAGCTGGAAACACCATATATTTT.